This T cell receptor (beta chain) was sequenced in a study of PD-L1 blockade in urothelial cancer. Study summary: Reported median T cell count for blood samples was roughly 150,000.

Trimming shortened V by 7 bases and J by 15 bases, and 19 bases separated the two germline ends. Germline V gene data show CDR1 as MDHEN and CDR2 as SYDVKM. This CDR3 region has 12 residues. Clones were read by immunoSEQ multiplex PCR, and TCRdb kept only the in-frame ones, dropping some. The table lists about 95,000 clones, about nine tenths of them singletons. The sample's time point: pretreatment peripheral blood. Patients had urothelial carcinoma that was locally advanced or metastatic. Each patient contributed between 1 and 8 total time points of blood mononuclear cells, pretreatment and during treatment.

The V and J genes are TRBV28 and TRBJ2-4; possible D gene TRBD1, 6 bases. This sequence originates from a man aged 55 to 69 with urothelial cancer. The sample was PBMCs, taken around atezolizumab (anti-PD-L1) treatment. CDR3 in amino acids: CASTKSTGQWYF. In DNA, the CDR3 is TGTGCCAGCACCAAGAGTACCGGACAGTGGTACTTC.